This TCR beta chain was identified in a study of blood T cell repertoires in COVID-19. The protocol was immunoSEQ multiplex PCR, while the TCRdb copy is restricted to in-frame clones and leaves out a portion. In the table there are roughly 260,000 clones, around 85% of which are singletons. The CDR3 runs 15 residues. The V and J ends lost 4 bases and 1 base, in that order; junction bases with no gene match: 4. Per the germline V gene, CDR1 is LNHDA and CDR2 is SQIVND (reference sequence). The chain recombines TRBV19 with TRBJ2-4; 7 bases line up with TRBD1. Specimen: PBMCs or T cells enriched from blood (not recorded which). The TCR was taken from a woman aged 45 to 65 who had recovered from COVID-19. The CDR3 DNA reads as TGTGCCAGTAGTAGTAAGGGGGCGGCCAAAAACATTCAGTACTTC. This gives the protein CASSSKGAAKNIQYF.